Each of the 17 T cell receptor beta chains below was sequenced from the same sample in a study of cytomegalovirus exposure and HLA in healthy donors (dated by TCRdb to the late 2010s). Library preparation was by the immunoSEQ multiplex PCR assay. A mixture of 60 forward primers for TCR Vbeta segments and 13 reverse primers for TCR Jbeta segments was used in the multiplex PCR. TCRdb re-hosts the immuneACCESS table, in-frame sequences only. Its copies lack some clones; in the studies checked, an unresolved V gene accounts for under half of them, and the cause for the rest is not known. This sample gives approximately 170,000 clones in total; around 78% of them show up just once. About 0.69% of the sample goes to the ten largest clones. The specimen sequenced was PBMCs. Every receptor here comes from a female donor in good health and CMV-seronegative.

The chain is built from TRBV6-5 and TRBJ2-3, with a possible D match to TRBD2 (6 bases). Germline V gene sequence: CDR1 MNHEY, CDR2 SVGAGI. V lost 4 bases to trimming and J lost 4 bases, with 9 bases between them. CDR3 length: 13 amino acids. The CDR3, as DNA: TGTGCCAGCAGTTTCGGGGGAGCAGATACGCAGTATTTT. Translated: CASSFGGADTQYF.

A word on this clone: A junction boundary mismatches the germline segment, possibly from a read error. Here the CDR3 DNA reads TGCGCCAGCAGCCAAGATCCTACGACAGGACATGGGGCCAACGGCCTGACTTTC. Translated, it gives CASSQDPTTGHGANGLTF. This chain links TRBV4-1 with TRBJ2-6, with D tentatively TRBD1 (6 bases). The germline gives CDR1 MGHRA, CDR2 YSYEKL. The CDR3 sequence is 18 residues long.

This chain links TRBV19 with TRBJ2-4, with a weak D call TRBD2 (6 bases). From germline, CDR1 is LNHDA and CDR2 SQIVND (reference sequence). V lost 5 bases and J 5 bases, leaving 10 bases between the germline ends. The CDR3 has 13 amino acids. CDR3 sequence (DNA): TGTGCCAGTAGTGTCAGGGAGGAAAACATTCAGTACTTC. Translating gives CASSVREENIQYF.

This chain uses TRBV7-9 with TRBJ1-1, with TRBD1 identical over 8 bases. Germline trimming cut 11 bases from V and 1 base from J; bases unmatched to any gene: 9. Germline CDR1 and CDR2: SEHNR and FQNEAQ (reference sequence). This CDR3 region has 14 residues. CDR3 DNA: TGTGCCTCCTCGAGGACAGGGACGAACACTGAAGCTTTCTTT. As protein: CASSRTGTNTEAFF.

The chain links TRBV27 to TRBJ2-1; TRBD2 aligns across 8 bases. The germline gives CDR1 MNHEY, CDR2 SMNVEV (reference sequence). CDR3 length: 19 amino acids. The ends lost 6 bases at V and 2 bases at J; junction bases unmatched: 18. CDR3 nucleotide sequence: TGTGCCAGCAGCTGGGACTGGGGAGTAGCGGGAATCCCCTACAATGAGCAGTTCTTC. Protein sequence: CASSWDWGVAGIPYNEQFF.

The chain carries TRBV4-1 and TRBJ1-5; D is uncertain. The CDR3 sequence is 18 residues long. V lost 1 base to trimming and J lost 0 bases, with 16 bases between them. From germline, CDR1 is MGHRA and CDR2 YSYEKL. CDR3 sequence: CASSQGRTGRVSNQPQHF. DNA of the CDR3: TGCGCCAGCAGCCAAGGTAGGACGGGGAGGGTTAGCAATCAGCCCCAGCATTTT.

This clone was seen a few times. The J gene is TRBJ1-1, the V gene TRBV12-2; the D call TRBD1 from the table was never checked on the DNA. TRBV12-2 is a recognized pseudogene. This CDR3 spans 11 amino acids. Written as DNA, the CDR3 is TGTGCAAGTCGCTTGGACATGAAAGCTTTCTTT. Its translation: CASRLDMKAFF.

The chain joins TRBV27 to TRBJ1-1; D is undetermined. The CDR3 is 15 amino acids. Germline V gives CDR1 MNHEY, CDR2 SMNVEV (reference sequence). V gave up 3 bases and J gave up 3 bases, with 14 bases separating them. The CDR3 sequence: CASSFSGRWDTEAFF. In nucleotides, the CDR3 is TGTGCCAGCAGTTTCTCGGGAAGATGGGACACTGAAGCTTTCTTT.

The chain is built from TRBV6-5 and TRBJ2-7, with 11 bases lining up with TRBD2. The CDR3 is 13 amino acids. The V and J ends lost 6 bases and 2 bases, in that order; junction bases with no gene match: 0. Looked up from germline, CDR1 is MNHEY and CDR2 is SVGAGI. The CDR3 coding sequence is TGTGCCAGCAGACTAGCGGGGGCCTACGAGCAGTACTTC. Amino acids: CASRLAGAYEQYF.

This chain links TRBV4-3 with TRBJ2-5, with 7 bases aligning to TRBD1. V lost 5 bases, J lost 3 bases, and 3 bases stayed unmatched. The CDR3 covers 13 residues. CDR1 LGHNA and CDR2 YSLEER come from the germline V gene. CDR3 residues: CASSAGQEETQYF. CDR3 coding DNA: TGCGCCAGCAGCGCCGGACAGGAAGAGACCCAGTACTTC.

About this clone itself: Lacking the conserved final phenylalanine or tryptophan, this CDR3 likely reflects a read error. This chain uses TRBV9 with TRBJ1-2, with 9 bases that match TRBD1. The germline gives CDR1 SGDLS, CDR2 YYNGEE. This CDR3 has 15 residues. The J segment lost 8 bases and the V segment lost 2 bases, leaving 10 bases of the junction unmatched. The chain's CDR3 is CASSVEDRGFYGYTL. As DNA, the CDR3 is TGTGCCAGCAGCGTTGAGGACAGGGGTTTCTACGGCTACACCCTC.

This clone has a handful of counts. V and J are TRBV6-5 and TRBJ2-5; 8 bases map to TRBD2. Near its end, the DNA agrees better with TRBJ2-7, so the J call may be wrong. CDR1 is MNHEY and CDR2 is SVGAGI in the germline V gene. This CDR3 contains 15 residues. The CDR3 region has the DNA TGTGCCAGCCTTAAATTCGGGAGGGGATCCTACGAGCAGTACTTC. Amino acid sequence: CASLKFGRGSYEQYF.

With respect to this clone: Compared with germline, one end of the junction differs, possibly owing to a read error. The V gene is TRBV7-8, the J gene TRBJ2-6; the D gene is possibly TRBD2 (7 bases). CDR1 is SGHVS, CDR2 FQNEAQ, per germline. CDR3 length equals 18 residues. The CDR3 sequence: CASSLKRGAYSGANGLTF. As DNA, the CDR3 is TGTGCCAGCAGCTTGAAACGGGGGGCTTACTCTGGGGCCAACGGCCTGACTTTC.

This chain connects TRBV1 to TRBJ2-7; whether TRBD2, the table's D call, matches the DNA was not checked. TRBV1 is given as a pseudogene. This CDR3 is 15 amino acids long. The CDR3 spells CTSSPRGGGSYEQYF. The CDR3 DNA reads TGCACCAGCAGCCCCCGGGGAGGCGGGAGTTACGAGCAGTACTTC.

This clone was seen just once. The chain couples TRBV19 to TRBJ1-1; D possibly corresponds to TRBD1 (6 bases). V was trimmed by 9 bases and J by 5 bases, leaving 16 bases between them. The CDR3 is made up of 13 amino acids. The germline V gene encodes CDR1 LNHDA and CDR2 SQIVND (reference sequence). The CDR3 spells CASINREGTEAFF. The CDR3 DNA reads TGTGCCAGCATCAACAGGGAGGGGACTGAAGCTTTCTTT.

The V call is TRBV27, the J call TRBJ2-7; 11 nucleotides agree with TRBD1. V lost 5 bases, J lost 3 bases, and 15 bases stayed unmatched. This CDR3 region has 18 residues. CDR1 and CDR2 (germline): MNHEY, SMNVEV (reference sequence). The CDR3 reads CASSGQGAVWGDHYEQYF. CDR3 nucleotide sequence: TGTGCCAGCAGTGGACAGGGGGCCGTTTGGGGAGACCACTACGAGCAGTACTTC.

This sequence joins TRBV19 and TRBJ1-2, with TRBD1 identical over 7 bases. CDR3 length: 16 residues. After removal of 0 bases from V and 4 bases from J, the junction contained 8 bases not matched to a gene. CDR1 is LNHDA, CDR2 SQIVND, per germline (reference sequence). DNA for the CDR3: TGTGCCAGTAGTATAGACCGACAGGGCCCCTCCTATGGCTACACCTTC. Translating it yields CASSIDRQGPSYGYTF.